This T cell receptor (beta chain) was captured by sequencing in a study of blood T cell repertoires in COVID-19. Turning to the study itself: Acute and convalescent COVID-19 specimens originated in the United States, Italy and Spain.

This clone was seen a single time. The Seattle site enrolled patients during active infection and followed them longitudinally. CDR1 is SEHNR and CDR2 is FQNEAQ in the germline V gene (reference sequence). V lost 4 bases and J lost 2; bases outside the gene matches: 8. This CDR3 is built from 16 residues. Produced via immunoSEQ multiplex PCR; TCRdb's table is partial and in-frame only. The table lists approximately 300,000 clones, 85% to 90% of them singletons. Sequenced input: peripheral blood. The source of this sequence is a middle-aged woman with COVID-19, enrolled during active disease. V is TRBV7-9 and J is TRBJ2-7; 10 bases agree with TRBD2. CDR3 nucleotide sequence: TGTGCCAGCAGCTCCCGGACTAGCGGTGAGACCTACGAGCAGTACTTC. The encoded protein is CASSSRTSGETYEQYF.